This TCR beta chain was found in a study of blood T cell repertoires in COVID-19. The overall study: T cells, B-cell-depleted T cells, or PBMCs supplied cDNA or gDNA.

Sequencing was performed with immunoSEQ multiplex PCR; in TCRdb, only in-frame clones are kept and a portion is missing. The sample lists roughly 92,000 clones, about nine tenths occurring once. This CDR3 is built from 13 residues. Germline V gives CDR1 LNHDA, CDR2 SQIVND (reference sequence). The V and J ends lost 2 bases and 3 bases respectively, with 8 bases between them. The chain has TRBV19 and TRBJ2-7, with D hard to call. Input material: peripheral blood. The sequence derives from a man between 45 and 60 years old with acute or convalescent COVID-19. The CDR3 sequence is CASSILDNYEQYF. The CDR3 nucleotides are TGTGCCAGTAGTATATTAGACAACTACGAGCAGTACTTC.